These T cell receptor beta chains were read from a single sample in a study of T cells after yellow fever vaccination. From the 5' RACE reads, TCRdb called clonotypes with MiXCR, one entry per CDR3 protein. The sample has a few hundred thousand distinct CDR3 sequences, over 3.5% seen once; the top ten hold roughly 25%. The specimen comprised PBMCs, sampled 5 days after the yellow fever booster vaccination. These receptors all stem from a man younger than 30 who received the YFV17D yellow fever vaccine. The CDR3 runs from the conserved cysteine through the conserved F or W. Each record gives: J gene, V gene, CDR3 protein.

>TRBJ2-1|TRBV5-1
CASSRLSGGYNEQFF
>TRBJ1-3|TRBV7-2
CASSLEAYPGNTIYF
>TRBJ2-5|TRBV9
CASSGGLGGETQYF
>TRBJ1-1|TRBV29-1
CSVADGNTEAFF
>TRBJ2-1|TRBV7-9
CASSFTRTSGNEQFF
>TRBJ2-1|TRBV7-2
CASSLGVGAGRGNEQFF
>TRBJ2-5|TRBV6-5
CASSYSVVHRETQYF
>TRBJ1-1|TRBV7-2
CASSPTPGKAFF
>TRBJ2-3|TRBV12-3/TRBV12-4
CASSSSRVRGTDTQYF
>TRBJ2-7|TRBV7-2
CASSLAASGDPYEQYF
>TRBJ1-1|TRBV20-1
CSAHSANEAFF
>TRBJ2-1|TRBV15
CATSREEGSNNEQFF
>TRBJ2-3|TRBV15
CATSSGQGTDTQYF
>TRBJ2-2|TRBV4-1
CASSPRDRLPGELFF
>TRBJ1-3|TRBV4-2
CASSQDGADANTIYF
>TRBJ1-5|TRBV7-2
CASRTTGTGGGQPQHF
>TRBJ1-2|TRBV6-6
CASSYGHPPNYGYTF
>TRBJ1-1|TRBV28
CASSLSAGALNTEAFF
>TRBJ1-1|TRBV13
CASSFEGRGNTEAFF
>TRBJ2-3|TRBV5-1
CASSLGTSGSTDTQYF
>TRBJ1-2|TRBV15
CATSRDLKAGYTF
>TRBJ2-5|TRBV20-1
CSARDRSPQYF
>TRBJ1-2|TRBV19
CASGDLRNYGYTF
>TRBJ2-1|TRBV7-6
CASSLSWDSEQFF
>TRBJ1-2|TRBV4-3
CASSRTGFNYGYTF
>TRBJ2-5|TRBV5-4
CASSLSVASETQYF
>TRBJ2-7|TRBV19
CASSSRDSRYEQYF
>TRBJ1-2|TRBV15
CATSRERMASPYGYTF
>TRBJ1-5|TRBV25-1
CASRGRQGRHF
>TRBJ2-3|TRBV7-2
CASSSRWVLTDTQYF
>TRBJ2-7|TRBV7-9
CASSEKYEQYF
>TRBJ2-1|TRBV5-1
CASSLNPSGRVNEQFF
>TRBJ2-3|TRBV6-2/TRBV6-3
CAIRPSFAGGRPTDTQYF
>TRBJ2-1|TRBV7-9
CASSPRGSPYNEQFF
>TRBJ2-6|TRBV7-9
CASSLLGGPGANVLTF
>TRBJ1-1|TRBV4-3
CASSQDLGTEGGTEAFF
>TRBJ2-7|TRBV5-3
CARSSERTALEQYF
>TRBJ1-6|TRBV3-1
CASSLTDNSPLHF
>TRBJ1-1|TRBV6-2/TRBV6-3
CASRPLPRTEAFF
>TRBJ1-4|TRBV15
CATSRDMGGDEKLFF
>TRBJ1-1|TRBV4-1
CASSQGGLGTEAFF
>TRBJ2-1|TRBV20-1
CSARDVVGFLEQFF
>TRBJ2-3|TRBV9
CASSVREADTQYF
>TRBJ1-1|TRBV4-1
CASSQVHRGSEAFF